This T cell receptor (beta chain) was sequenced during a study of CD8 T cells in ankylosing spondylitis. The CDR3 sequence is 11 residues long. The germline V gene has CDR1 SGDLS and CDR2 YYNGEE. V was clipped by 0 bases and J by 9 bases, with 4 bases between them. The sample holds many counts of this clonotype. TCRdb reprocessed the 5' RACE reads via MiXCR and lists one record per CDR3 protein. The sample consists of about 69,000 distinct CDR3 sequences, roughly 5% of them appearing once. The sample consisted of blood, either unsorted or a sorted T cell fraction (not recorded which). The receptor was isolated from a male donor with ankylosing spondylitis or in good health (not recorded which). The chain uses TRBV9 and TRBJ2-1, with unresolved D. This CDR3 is CASSVGREQFF. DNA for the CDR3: TGTGCCAGCAGCGTAGGGCGTGAGCAGTTCTTC.